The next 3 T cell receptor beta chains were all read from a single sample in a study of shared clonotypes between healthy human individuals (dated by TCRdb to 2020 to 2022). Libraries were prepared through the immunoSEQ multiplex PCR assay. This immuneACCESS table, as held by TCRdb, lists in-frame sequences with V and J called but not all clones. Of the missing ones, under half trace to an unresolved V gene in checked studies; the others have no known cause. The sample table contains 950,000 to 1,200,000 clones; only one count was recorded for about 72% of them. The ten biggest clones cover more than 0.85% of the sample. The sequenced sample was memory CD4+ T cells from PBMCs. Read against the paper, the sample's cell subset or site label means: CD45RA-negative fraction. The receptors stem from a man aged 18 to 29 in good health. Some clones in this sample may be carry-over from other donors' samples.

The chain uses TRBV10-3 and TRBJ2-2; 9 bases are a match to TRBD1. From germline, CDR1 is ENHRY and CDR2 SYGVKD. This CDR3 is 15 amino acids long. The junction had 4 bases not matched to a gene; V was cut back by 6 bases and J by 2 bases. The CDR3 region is CAIRMDRGNTGELFF. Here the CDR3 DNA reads TGTGCCATCAGAATGGACAGGGGAAACACCGGGGAGCTGTTTTTT.

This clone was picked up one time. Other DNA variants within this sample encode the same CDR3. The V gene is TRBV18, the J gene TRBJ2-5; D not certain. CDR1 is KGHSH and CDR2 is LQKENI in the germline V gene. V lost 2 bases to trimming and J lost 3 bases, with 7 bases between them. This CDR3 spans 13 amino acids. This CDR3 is CASSPGSEETQYF. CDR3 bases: TGTGCCAGCTCACCAGGATCGGAAGAGACCCAGTACTTC.

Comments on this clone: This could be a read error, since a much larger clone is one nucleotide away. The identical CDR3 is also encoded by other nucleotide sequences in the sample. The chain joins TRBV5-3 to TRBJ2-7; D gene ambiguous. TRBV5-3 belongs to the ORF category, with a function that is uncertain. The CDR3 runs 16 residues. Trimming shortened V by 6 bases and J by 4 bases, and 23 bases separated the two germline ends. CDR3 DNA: TGTGCCAGAATCTCATGTGCCGGCCAGGAGCCTTACGAGCAGTACTTC. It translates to CARISCAGQEPYEQYF.